A single sample gave rise to the 6 T cell receptor beta chains below, sequenced in a study of T cell changes during pregnancy in multiple sclerosis (dated by TCRdb to the late 2010s). Library method: the immunoSEQ multiplex PCR assay. This immuneACCESS table, as held by TCRdb, lists in-frame sequences with V and J called but not all clones. Of the missing ones, under half trace to an unresolved V gene in checked studies; the others have no known cause. In all, the sample holds tens of thousands of clones, and around 90% of those were seen once. Together, the top ten hold about 0.5% of the sample. The specimen comprised CD4+ T cells from peripheral blood mononuclear cells, sampled in the second trimester of pregnancy. The source of these receptors is a female donor in good health, enrolled as a control in a pregnancy study.

CDR3: CASSLLSSSGANVLTF. DNA for the CDR3: TGTGCCAGCAGCTTACTTTCCTCCTCTGGGGCCAACGTCCTGACTTTC. The rearrangement links TRBV11-2 to TRBJ2-6; no definite D call. Trimming took off 2 bases at V and 0 bases at J, with 8 bases between the two ends. This CDR3 comprises 16 residues. Germline loops: CDR1 SGHAT, CDR2 FQNNGV.

The chain joins TRBV9 to TRBJ1-6; D gene ambiguous. The germline V gene has CDR1 SGDLS and CDR2 YYNGEE. The CDR3 is 13 residues long. Trimming shortened V by 0 bases and J by 10 bases, and 8 bases separated the two germline ends. The CDR3 protein is CASSVGLISPLHF. For the CDR3, the DNA is TGTGCCAGCAGCGTAGGGCTGATATCACCCCTCCACTTT.

The gene calls are TRBV9 and TRBJ1-2; maybe TRBD1 (6 bases). Per the germline V gene, CDR1 is SGDLS and CDR2 is YYNGEE. Trimming shortened V by 0 bases and J by 4 bases, and 13 bases separated the two germline ends. CDR3 size: 15 residues. The DNA of the CDR3 is TGTGCCAGCAGCGTAGAAGAGGACAGCTTCTATGGCTACACCTTC. Translating it yields CASSVEEDSFYGYTF.

J is TRBJ2-2 and V is TRBV19, with no clear D. The CDR3 runs 15 residues. V was shortened by 3 bases and J by 5 bases, with 13 bases between the two germline ends. Germline lookup yields CDR1 LNHDA and CDR2 SQIVND (reference sequence). The CDR3 protein is CASSIGSTITGELFF. The CDR3 DNA follows: TGTGCCAGTAGTATCGGGTCCACAATTACCGGGGAGCTGTTTTTT.

A single count supports this clone. The CDR3, as DNA: TGTGCCAGCAGCCCCCTCGGGACTAGCGGGGGGCGTCTCAATGAGCAGTTCTTC. Translation gives CASSPLGTSGGRLNEQFF. This chain uses TRBV7-9 with TRBJ2-1, with 15 bases matching TRBD2. V shed 5 bases, J shed 6 bases, and the junction held 11 bases outside the gene matches. The CDR3 sequence is 18 residues long. The germline V gene encodes CDR1 SEHNR and CDR2 FQNEAQ (reference sequence).

V gene TRBV28 combines with J gene TRBJ1-5; the D gene is possibly TRBD1 (6 bases). CDR1 and CDR2 (germline): MDHEN, SYDVKM. Trimming removed 3 bases from V and 4 bases from J, with 10 bases in between. The CDR3 sequence is 14 residues long. DNA of the CDR3: TGTGCCAGCAGTTTCAGGGGATCTAATCAGCCCCAGCATTTT. Its translation: CASSFRGSNQPQHF.